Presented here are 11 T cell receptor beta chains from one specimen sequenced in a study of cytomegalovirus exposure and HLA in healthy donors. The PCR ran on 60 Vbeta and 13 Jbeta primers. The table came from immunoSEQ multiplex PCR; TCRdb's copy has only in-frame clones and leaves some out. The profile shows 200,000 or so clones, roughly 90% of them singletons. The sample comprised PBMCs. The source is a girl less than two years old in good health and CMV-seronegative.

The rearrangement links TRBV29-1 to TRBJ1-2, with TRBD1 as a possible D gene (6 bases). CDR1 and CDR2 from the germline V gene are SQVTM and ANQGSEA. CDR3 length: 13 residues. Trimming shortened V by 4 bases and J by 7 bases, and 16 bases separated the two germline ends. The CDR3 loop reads CSVGRQGYSGYTF. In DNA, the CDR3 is TGCAGCGTTGGTCGGCAGGGGTACAGTGGCTACACCTTC.

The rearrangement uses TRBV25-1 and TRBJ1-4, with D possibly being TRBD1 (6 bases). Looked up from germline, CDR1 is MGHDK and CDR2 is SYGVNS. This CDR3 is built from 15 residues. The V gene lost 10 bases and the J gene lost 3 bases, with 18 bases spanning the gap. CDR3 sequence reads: CATCRAGGSNEKLFF. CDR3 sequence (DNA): TGTGCCACCTGTAGGGCGGGGGGCTCTAATGAAAAACTGTTTTTT.

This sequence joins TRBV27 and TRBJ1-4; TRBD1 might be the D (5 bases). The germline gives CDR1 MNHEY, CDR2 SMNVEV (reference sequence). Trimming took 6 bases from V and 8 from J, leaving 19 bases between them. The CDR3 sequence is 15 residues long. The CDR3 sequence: CASSGLGGAGEKLFF. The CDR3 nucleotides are TGTGCCAGCAGCGGCCTGGGAGGGGCGGGAGAAAAACTGTTTTTT.

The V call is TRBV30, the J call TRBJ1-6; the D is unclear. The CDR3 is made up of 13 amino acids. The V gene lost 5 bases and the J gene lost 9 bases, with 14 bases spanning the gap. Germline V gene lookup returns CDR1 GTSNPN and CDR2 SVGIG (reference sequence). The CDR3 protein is CAWGEVRGSPLHF. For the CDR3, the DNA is TGTGCCTGGGGGGAGGTCCGGGGTTCACCCCTCCACTTT.

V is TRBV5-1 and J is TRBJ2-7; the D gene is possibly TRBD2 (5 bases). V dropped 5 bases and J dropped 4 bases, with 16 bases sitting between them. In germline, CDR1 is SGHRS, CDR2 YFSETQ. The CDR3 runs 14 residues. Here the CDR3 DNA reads TGCGCCAGCAGAAAAGGCGGGTTCCCTTACGAGCAGTACTTC. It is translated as CASRKGGFPYEQYF.

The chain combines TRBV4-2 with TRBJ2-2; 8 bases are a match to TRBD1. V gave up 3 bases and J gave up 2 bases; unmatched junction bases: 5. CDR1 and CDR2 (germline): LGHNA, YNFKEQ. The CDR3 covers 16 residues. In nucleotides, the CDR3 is TGTGCCAGCAGCCAGGGGACAGGACGAAACACCGGGGAGCTGTTTTTT. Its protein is CASSQGTGRNTGELFF.

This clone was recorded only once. The CDR3 loop is CSVSGLRINLPTQYF. The CDR3 DNA reads as TGCAGCGTGTCCGGGTTGAGAATTAACCTACCTACGCAGTATTTT. V gene TRBV29-1 combines with J gene TRBJ2-3; D gene ambiguous. The CDR3 is 15 amino acids. CDR1 and CDR2 from the germline V gene are SQVTM and ANQGSEA. The V end lost 6 bases, the J end lost 8 bases, and 24 bases lay between the germline ends.

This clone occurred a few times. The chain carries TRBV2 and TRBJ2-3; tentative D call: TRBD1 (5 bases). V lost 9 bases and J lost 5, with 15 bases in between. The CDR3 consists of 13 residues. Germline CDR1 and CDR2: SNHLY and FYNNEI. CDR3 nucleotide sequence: TGTGCCAGGGAGATAGCCAGGGAAGATACGCAGTATTTT. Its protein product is CAREIAREDTQYF.

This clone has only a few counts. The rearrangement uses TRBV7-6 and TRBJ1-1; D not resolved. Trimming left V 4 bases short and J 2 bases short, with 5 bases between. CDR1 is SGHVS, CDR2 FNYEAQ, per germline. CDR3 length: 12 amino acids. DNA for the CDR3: TGTGCCAGCAGCTCCCGTAACACTGAAGCTTTCTTT. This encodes CASSSRNTEAFF.

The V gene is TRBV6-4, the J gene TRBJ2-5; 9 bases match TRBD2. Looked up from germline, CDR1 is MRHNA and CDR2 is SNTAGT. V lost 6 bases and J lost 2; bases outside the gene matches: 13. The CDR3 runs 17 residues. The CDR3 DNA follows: TGTGCCAGCAGGACCGCATGGGGCGGGGGGGGGCAAGAGACCCAGTACTTC. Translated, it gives CASRTAWGGGGQETQYF.

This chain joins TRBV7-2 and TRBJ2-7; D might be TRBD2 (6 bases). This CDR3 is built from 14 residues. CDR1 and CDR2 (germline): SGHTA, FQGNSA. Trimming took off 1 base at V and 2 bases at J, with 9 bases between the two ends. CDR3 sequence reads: CASSLVGGTYEQYF. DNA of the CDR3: TGTGCCAGCAGCTTAGTTGGCGGGACCTACGAGCAGTACTTC.